The 23 T cell receptor beta chains given below trace back to one sample, sequenced in a study of blood T cell repertoires in COVID-19 (dated by TCRdb to between 2020 and 2021). The library was prepared using the immunoSEQ multiplex PCR assay. TCRdb stores this immuneACCESS table with in-frame sequences only. Part of the clones is absent; in the studies checked, under half of the shortfall reflects unresolved V genes, and no reason is known for the rest. The sample table contains approximately 230,000 clones; only one count was recorded for around 90% of them. The top ten clones comprise over 1.1% of the sample. The sample taken for sequencing was peripheral blood. The source of these receptors is an elderly man with acute or convalescent COVID-19.

V is TRBV9 and J is TRBJ2-7, with D possibly matching TRBD2 (6 bases). Germline lookup yields CDR1 SGDLS and CDR2 YYNGEE. Trimming pared 2 bases from V and 0 bases from J, leaving 12 bases between. The CDR3 runs to 15 residues. The CDR3 loop reads CASSVNAGLSYEQYF. As DNA, the CDR3 is TGTGCCAGCAGCGTTAATGCGGGACTCTCCTACGAGCAGTACTTC.

The V and J genes are TRBV3-1 (or the pseudogene TRBV3-2) and TRBJ2-5; TRBD1 is a possible D gene (6 bases). Trimming took 4 bases from V and 5 from J, leaving 17 bases between them. The CDR3 runs 15 residues. Germline CDR1 reads LGHDT; CDR2 reads YNNKEL (reference sequence). In nucleotides, the CDR3 is TGTGCCAGCAGCCTGGACGCAGGGGCTGGTGAGACCCAGTACTTC. Residues: CASSLDAGAGETQYF.

The chain joins TRBV9 to TRBJ2-3; perhaps TRBD2 as D (5 bases). Germline CDR1 is SGDLS and CDR2 is YYNGEE. V lost 0 bases to trimming and J lost 1 base, with 9 bases between them. The CDR3 is 15 amino acids. The CDR3 bases are TGTGCCAGCAGCGTAGGGGTGGGAGGCACAGATACGCAGTATTTT. Its translation is CASSVGVGGTDTQYF.

This chain connects TRBV11-3 to TRBJ2-7; 14 bases are shared with TRBD2. With 5 bases clipped from V and 4 bases from J, the junction kept 7 bases outside the gene matches. The V gene's germline CDR1 is SGHNT and CDR2 YENEEA. CDR3 size: 16 residues. CDR3 DNA: TGTGCCAGCAGCCCCGGTGGGACTAGCGGGAGTTACGAGCAGTACTTC. Amino acid sequence: CASSPGGTSGSYEQYF.

A word on this clone: The sample has other DNA sequences that encode this CDR3 too. This chain uses TRBV28 with TRBJ2-5, with TRBD1 matching over 10 bases. Germline CDR1 and CDR2: MDHEN and SYDVKM. The CDR3 runs to 13 residues. Germline trimming cut 5 bases from V and 4 bases from J; bases unmatched to any gene: 1. DNA of the CDR3: TGTGCCAGCAGTCGGGACAGGGGAGAGACCCAGTACTTC. Translating gives CASSRDRGETQYF.

The chain has TRBV2 and TRBJ2-3; 10 positions agree with TRBD1. This CDR3 has 17 amino acids. Looked up from germline, CDR1 is SNHLY and CDR2 is FYNNEI. The V and J ends lost 7 bases and 0 bases, in that order; junction bases with no gene match: 10. The CDR3 bases are TGTGCCAGCACCCCGGGACAGGGGCCGGGGAGCACAGATACGCAGTATTTT. Its translation is CASTPGQGPGSTDTQYF. The full variable domain, in which reference TRBV2 and TRBJ2-3 provide the parts outside the CDR3, is EPEVTQTPSHQVTQMGQEVILRCVPISNHLYFYWYRQILGQKVEFLVSFYNNEISEKSEIFDDQFSVERPDGSNFTLKIRSTKLEDSAMYFCASTPGQGPGSTDTQYFGPGTRLTVL.

The V gene is TRBV2, the J gene TRBJ2-5; weak D call: TRBD1 (6 bases). The germline V gene encodes CDR1 SNHLY and CDR2 FYNNEI. The CDR3 is 17 residues long. The V end lost 0 bases, the J end lost 5 bases, and 19 bases lay between the germline ends. The CDR3 is CASSEALPGTGTETQYF. CDR3 coding DNA: TGTGCCAGCAGTGAAGCGCTTCCTGGCACAGGGACGGAGACCCAGTACTTC.

The chain links TRBV7-2 to TRBJ1-5; D is uncertain. V gave up 4 bases and J gave up 6 bases, with 10 bases separating them. The CDR3 length is 13 residues. Per the germline V gene, CDR1 is SGHTA and CDR2 is FQGNSA. CDR3 in amino acids: CASSYRGSQPQHF. The CDR3, as DNA: TGTGCCAGCAGCTACCGGGGTAGTCAGCCCCAGCATTTT. Full variable domain (remainder filled in from reference TRBV7-2 and TRBJ1-5): GAGVSQSPSNKVTEKGKDVELRCDPISGHTALYWYRQSLGQGLEFLIYFQGNSAPDKSGLPSDRFSAERTGGSVSTLTIQRTQQEDSAVYLCASSYRGSQPQHFGDGTRLSIL.

The chain couples TRBV9 to TRBJ2-1; the D gene is possibly TRBD2 (6 bases). This CDR3 region has 13 residues. Germline V gives CDR1 SGDLS, CDR2 YYNGEE. The ends were cut back, 0 bases at V and 9 bases at J, with 10 bases in the middle. This chain's CDR3 is CASSVVVGGEQFF. DNA of the CDR3: TGTGCCAGCAGCGTAGTGGTGGGGGGTGAGCAGTTCTTC.

This sequence joins TRBV5-1 and TRBJ1-2; D is unresolved. This CDR3 is built from 13 residues. The V end was cut by 2 bases, the J end by 8 bases, with 13 bases between. Germline V gives CDR1 SGHRS, CDR2 YFSETQ. CDR3 nucleotides: TGCGCCAGCAGCTTTGACTGGAATAGAGGCTACACCTTC. Protein: CASSFDWNRGYTF.

This chain joins TRBV19 and TRBJ2-5; 15 nucleotides agree with TRBD2. The CDR3 length is 17 residues. J gave up 4 bases and V 3 bases, and 6 bases lay outside the gene matches. Per germline, CDR1 LNHDA and CDR2 SQIVND (reference sequence). As DNA, the CDR3 is TGTGCCAGTAGTATCGGACTAGCGGGAGGGCTTGGAGAGACCCAGTACTTC. This encodes CASSIGLAGGLGETQYF.

The chain carries TRBV21-1 and TRBJ2-5; the table's TRBD2 call for D was not verified on the DNA. TRBV21-1 is reported as a pseudogene. The CDR3 extends over 14 amino acids. CDR3 loop: CASSIGDWEETQYF. The CDR3, as DNA: TGTGCCAGCAGCATCGGAGACTGGGAAGAGACCCAGTACTTC.

The rearrangement uses TRBV6-5 and TRBJ2-3; 7 bases line up with TRBD1. Germline V gene lookup returns CDR1 MNHEY and CDR2 SVGAGI. V lost 4 bases to trimming and J lost 1 base; unmatched junction nucleotides: 5. This CDR3 comprises 15 residues. The DNA for the CDR3 is TGTGCCAGCAGTTCCAGGACAGGTCGCACAGATACGCAGTATTTT. This encodes CASSSRTGRTDTQYF.

The V and J genes are TRBV7-3 and TRBJ1-6; 9 bases are a match to TRBD1. Germline V gene sequence: CDR1 SGHTA, CDR2 FQGTGA. The CDR3 sequence is 15 residues long. With 0 bases clipped from V and 6 bases from J, the junction kept 0 bases outside the gene matches. DNA for the CDR3: TGTGCCAGCAGCTTAACGGGACAGGGTAATTCACCCCTCCACTTT. Translated, it gives CASSLTGQGNSPLHF.

This chain connects TRBV5-1 to TRBJ1-2; 7 bases match TRBD1. Trimming at V came to 1 base and at J to 4 bases, leaving 4 bases not matched to a gene. CDR3 size: 14 residues. Per germline, CDR1 SGHRS and CDR2 YFSETQ. The CDR3 loop reads CASSLRGQGYGYTF. DNA for the CDR3: TGCGCCAGCAGCTTGAGGGGGCAAGGCTATGGCTACACCTTC.

This chain joins TRBV18 and TRBJ2-5, with 8 bases identical to TRBD1. CDR3 length: 14 residues. CDR1 and CDR2 (germline): KGHSH, LQKENI. Trimming cost V 6 bases and J 4 bases; bases outside gene matches: 7. The CDR3 spells CASSVDQGAETQYF. CDR3 DNA sequence: TGTGCCAGCTCTGTTGATCAGGGGGCAGAGACCCAGTACTTC.

This chain joins TRBV7-2 and TRBJ1-4; 9 bases agree with TRBD1. This CDR3 contains 16 residues. V lost 5 bases and J lost 8; bases outside the gene matches: 12. Germline V gene data show CDR1 as SGHTA and CDR2 as FQGNSA. The CDR3: CASSPRGQGRGEKLFF. The CDR3 DNA follows: TGTGCCAGCAGCCCACGGGGACAGGGAAGAGGAGAAAAACTGTTTTTT.

The chain couples TRBV4-1 to TRBJ2-7; 11 bases match TRBD2. Germline V gene data show CDR1 as MGHRA and CDR2 as YSYEKL. After removal of 4 bases from V and 3 bases from J, the junction contained 8 bases not matched to a gene. CDR3 length: 16 amino acids. The CDR3 region is CASSRSAGTSGYEQYF. The CDR3 nucleotides read TGCGCCAGCAGCCGATCAGCCGGGACTAGCGGCTACGAGCAGTACTTC.

The chain is built from TRBV5-5 and TRBJ1-1, with 8 bases fitting TRBD1. Germline CDR1 and CDR2: SGHKS and YYEKEE (reference sequence). This CDR3 is built from 15 residues. With 2 bases clipped from V and 1 base from J, the junction kept 4 bases outside the gene matches. DNA of the CDR3: TGTGCCAGCAGCTTCCCAGGGACAGGGAACACTGAAGCTTTCTTT. Its protein product is CASSFPGTGNTEAFF.

About this clone: An end of the junction does not agree with germline; a read error may underlie this. The J gene is TRBJ2-1, the V gene TRBV19, with 10 bases that match TRBD2. The CDR3 contains 19 residues. Germline CDR1 is LNHDA and CDR2 is SQIVND (reference sequence). CDR3 in DNA: TGTGCCAGTAGTATAGATGGCTCCAAGGTAGCGGGAGGCTACAGTGAGCAGTTCTTC. Translated: CASSIDGSKVAGGYSEQFF.

This clone was recorded at least ten times. The chain has TRBV6-5 and TRBJ2-7, with 8 bases identical to TRBD2. Trimming at V came to 0 bases and at J to 0 bases, leaving 4 bases not matched to a gene. The germline gives CDR1 MNHEY, CDR2 SVGAGI. CDR3 length: 16 residues. The CDR3 protein is CASSYSLAESSYEQYF. In DNA form, the CDR3 reads TGTGCCAGCAGTTACTCACTAGCGGAGAGCTCCTACGAGCAGTACTTC.

This sequence joins TRBV5-3 and TRBJ2-7; perhaps TRBD2 as D (5 bases). TRBV5-3 is identified as an open reading frame with a role that is uncertain. The CDR3 length is 13 residues. Trimming pared 0 bases from V and 5 bases from J, leaving 9 bases between. In DNA, the CDR3 is TGTGCCAGAAGCTTGGGGGCCGGGGACGAGCAGTACTTC. Amino acids: CARSLGAGDEQYF.

The genes are TRBV5-6 and TRBJ1-3; the D gene is possibly TRBD1 (6 bases). The V end lost 2 bases, the J end lost 0 bases, and 12 bases lay between the germline ends. From germline, CDR1 is SGHDT and CDR2 YYEEEE. The CDR3 extends over 16 amino acids. CDR3 sequence (DNA): TGTGCCAGCAGCTTCTACAGGGCAGACTCTGGAAACACCATATATTTT. Translated, it gives CASSFYRADSGNTIYF.